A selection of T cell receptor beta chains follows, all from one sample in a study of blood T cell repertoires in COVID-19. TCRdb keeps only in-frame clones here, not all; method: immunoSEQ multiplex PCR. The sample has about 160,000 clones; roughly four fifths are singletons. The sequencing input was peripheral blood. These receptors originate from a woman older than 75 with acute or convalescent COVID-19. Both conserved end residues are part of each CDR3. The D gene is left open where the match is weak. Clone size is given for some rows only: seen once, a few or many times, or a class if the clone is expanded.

CDR3 DNA: TGTGCCAGCAGCTTGAAGTGGGGGGGAAGTTCACAAGAGACCCAGTACTTC
CDR3 protein: CASSLKWGGSSQETQYF
clone size: -
V gene: TRBV5-6
J gene: TRBJ2-5
D gene: TRBD2

CDR3 DNA: TGTGCCAGCAGCGCGACAGCCTTGGGAGGCTACACCTTC
CDR3 protein: CASSATALGGYTF
clone size: -
V gene: TRBV9
J gene: TRBJ1-2
D gene: -

CDR3 DNA: TGTGCCAGCAGAGTGGACAGGCTGAACACTGAAGCTTTCTTT
CDR3 protein: CASRVDRLNTEAFF
clone size: -
V gene: TRBV6-5
J gene: TRBJ1-1
D gene: TRBD1

CDR3 DNA: TGTGCCAGCCAGAGGGAGCGGAAGGAAAAACTGTTTTTT
CDR3 protein: CASQRERKEKLFF
clone size: -
V gene: TRBV6-5
J gene: TRBJ1-4
D gene: -

CDR3 DNA: TGTGCCAGCAGCCCCCAGGGTGAAGCTTTCTTT
CDR3 protein: CASSPQGEAFF
clone size: once
V gene: TRBV9
J gene: TRBJ1-1
D gene: -

CDR3 DNA: TGTGCCATCTCAGACGGGAAGGATCAGCCCCAGCATTTT
CDR3 protein: CAISDGKDQPQHF
clone size: -
V gene: TRBV10-3
J gene: TRBJ1-5
D gene: -

CDR3 DNA: TGTGCCAGCAGCTTTCCAACTGGGAGACAGGGGACAGATACGCAGTATTTT
CDR3 protein: CASSFPTGRQGTDTQYF
clone size: -
V gene: TRBV7-9
J gene: TRBJ2-3
D gene: TRBD1

CDR3 DNA: TGTGCCAGCAGCCTGGCAGGCTACGAGCAGTACTTC
CDR3 protein: CASSLAGYEQYF
clone size: few
V gene: TRBV16
J gene: TRBJ2-7
D gene: -

CDR3 DNA: TGTGCCAGCAGCCTGGACATATCTGGGGCCAACGTCCTGACTTTC
CDR3 protein: CASSLDISGANVLTF
clone size: once
V gene: TRBV3-1/TRBV3-2
J gene: TRBJ2-6
D gene: -

CDR3 DNA: TGTGCCAGCAGTTACTCGGTAGCGGGTTACAATGAGCAGTTCTTC
CDR3 protein: CASSYSVAGYNEQFF
clone size: few
V gene: TRBV6-5
J gene: TRBJ2-1
D gene: TRBD2

CDR3 DNA: TGTGCCAGCCTTGGACAGGGTGGAACTGAAGCTTTCTTT
CDR3 protein: CASLGQGGTEAFF
clone size: once
V gene: TRBV7-9
J gene: TRBJ1-1
D gene: TRBD1

CDR3 DNA: TGTGCCAGCAGCGGCAGGGTTAATGAGCAGTTCTTC
CDR3 protein: CASSGRVNEQFF
clone size: -
V gene: TRBV5-4
J gene: TRBJ2-1
D gene: -

CDR3 DNA: TGTGCCAGCAGGCGGAATCAGCCCCAGCATTTT
CDR3 protein: CASRRNQPQHF
clone size: few
V gene: TRBV6-5
J gene: TRBJ1-5
D gene: -

CDR3 DNA: TGTGCCAGCTCACGGGCGATCGGGGGCTCCTACAATGAGCAGTTCTTC
CDR3 protein: CASSRAIGGSYNEQFF
clone size: -
V gene: TRBV18
J gene: TRBJ2-1
D gene: -

CDR3 DNA: TGTGCCAGCTGCACCCGAAGGGGTGCAGGGAACACTGAAGCTTTCTTT
CDR3 protein: CASCTRRGAGNTEAFF
clone size: once
V gene: TRBV27
J gene: TRBJ1-1
D gene: -

CDR3 DNA: TGTGCCAGCAGTGAAGATGCTAGCGGGGGGCTTACTGGGAATGAGCAGTTCTTC
CDR3 protein: CASSEDASGGLTGNEQFF
clone size: -
V gene: TRBV2
J gene: TRBJ2-1
D gene: TRBD2

CDR3 DNA: TGTGCCAGCAGCTCAACCAGTCCGGGAAGGGTACCAATCAATGAGCAGTTCTTC
CDR3 protein: CASSSTSPGRVPINEQFF
clone size: few
V gene: TRBV7-9
J gene: TRBJ2-1
D gene: -

CDR3 DNA: TGTGCCAGCAGCTTGTTCCAGCTCCGGGACACTGAAGCTTTCTTT
CDR3 protein: CASSLFQLRDTEAFF
clone size: -
V gene: TRBV5-6
J gene: TRBJ1-1
D gene: -

CDR3 DNA: TGCGCCAGCAGCTTGGCAGGGATCGGCTACACCTTC
CDR3 protein: CASSLAGIGYTF
clone size: few
V gene: TRBV5-1
J gene: TRBJ1-2
D gene: -

CDR3 DNA: TGTGCCAGCAGCCAAGATAACAGGGCGAACGGGGAGCTGTTTTTT
CDR3 protein: CASSQDNRANGELFF
clone size: once
V gene: TRBV14
J gene: TRBJ2-2
D gene: -

CDR3 DNA: TGTGCCAGCTCACCAGGCACTAGTGGAGACAATGAGCAGTTCTTC
CDR3 protein: CASSPGTSGDNEQFF
clone size: -
V gene: TRBV18
J gene: TRBJ2-1
D gene: -

CDR3 DNA: TGTGCCAGCAGCTCCGTAACTAGCGGGAGTAACGAGCAGTACTTC
CDR3 protein: CASSSVTSGSNEQYF
clone size: -
V gene: TRBV7-9
J gene: TRBJ2-7
D gene: TRBD2

CDR3 DNA: TGTGCCAGCAGCTTTGGTAGCGGGAGCGACAATGAGCAGTTCTTC
CDR3 protein: CASSFGSGSDNEQFF
clone size: -
V gene: TRBV13
J gene: TRBJ2-1
D gene: TRBD2

CDR3 DNA: TGTGCCAGCAGTTACCCCCGGCCCGGGGGAGTCGGGGAGCTGTTTTTT
CDR3 protein: CASSYPRPGGVGELFF
clone size: -
V gene: TRBV6-5
J gene: TRBJ2-2
D gene: -

CDR3 DNA: TGTGCCAGCAGTTACTCCGTACTAGCGGGAGGGCCCGATGAGCAGTTCTTC
CDR3 protein: CASSYSVLAGGPDEQFF
clone size: few
V gene: TRBV6-2/TRBV6-3
J gene: TRBJ2-1
D gene: TRBD2

CDR3 DNA: TGTGCCAGCAGCCCCTGGGCCTACCGGTACAATGAGCAGTTCTTC
CDR3 protein: CASSPWAYRYNEQFF
clone size: -
V gene: TRBV11-2
J gene: TRBJ2-1
D gene: -

CDR3 DNA: TGCGCCAGCAGTGAGTCGAGGTCTGTTGAAGCTTTCTTT
CDR3 protein: CASSESRSVEAFF
clone size: many
V gene: TRBV10-1
J gene: TRBJ1-1
D gene: -

CDR3 DNA: TGTGCCAGCAGTTTCCCAGGGGGCGATCAGCCCCAGCATTTT
CDR3 protein: CASSFPGGDQPQHF
clone size: -
V gene: TRBV27
J gene: TRBJ1-5
D gene: TRBD1

CDR3 DNA: TGTGCCTGGAGACGGGAGGGTTGGTTAGGGGAGCTGTTTTTT
CDR3 protein: CAWRREGWLGELFF
clone size: -
V gene: TRBV30
J gene: TRBJ2-2
D gene: TRBD2

CDR3 DNA: TGTGCCAGCAGTTTATTGACAGGGGGCGAAAAACTGTTTTTT
CDR3 protein: CASSLLTGGEKLFF
clone size: few
V gene: TRBV27
J gene: TRBJ1-4
D gene: TRBD1

CDR3 DNA: TGTGCCAGCAGTTTAGCGGAAGACGGCTACACCTTC
CDR3 protein: CASSLAEDGYTF
clone size: few
V gene: TRBV28
J gene: TRBJ1-2
D gene: -

CDR3 DNA: TGTGCCAGCAACCAGGGTGAGGCCTACAATGAGCAGTTCTTC
CDR3 protein: CASNQGEAYNEQFF
clone size: -
V gene: TRBV6-5
J gene: TRBJ2-1
D gene: -

CDR3 DNA: TGTGCCAGCAGCCCCTCGACTAGCGGGGGGTGGGGTAGCGATACGCAGTGTTTT
CDR3 protein: CASSPSTSGGWGSDTQCF
clone size: once
V gene: TRBV5-6
J gene: TRBJ2-3
D gene: TRBD2

CDR3 DNA: TGTGCCAGCAGCTCGGGATCCCGGAACACCGGGGAGCTGTTTTTT
CDR3 protein: CASSSGSRNTGELFF
clone size: -
V gene: TRBV7-6
J gene: TRBJ2-2
D gene: -

CDR3 DNA: TGTGCCAGCAGCTTTAGCGGCCTTGAGCAGTTCTTC
CDR3 protein: CASSFSGLEQFF
clone size: -
V gene: TRBV7-6
J gene: TRBJ2-1
D gene: -